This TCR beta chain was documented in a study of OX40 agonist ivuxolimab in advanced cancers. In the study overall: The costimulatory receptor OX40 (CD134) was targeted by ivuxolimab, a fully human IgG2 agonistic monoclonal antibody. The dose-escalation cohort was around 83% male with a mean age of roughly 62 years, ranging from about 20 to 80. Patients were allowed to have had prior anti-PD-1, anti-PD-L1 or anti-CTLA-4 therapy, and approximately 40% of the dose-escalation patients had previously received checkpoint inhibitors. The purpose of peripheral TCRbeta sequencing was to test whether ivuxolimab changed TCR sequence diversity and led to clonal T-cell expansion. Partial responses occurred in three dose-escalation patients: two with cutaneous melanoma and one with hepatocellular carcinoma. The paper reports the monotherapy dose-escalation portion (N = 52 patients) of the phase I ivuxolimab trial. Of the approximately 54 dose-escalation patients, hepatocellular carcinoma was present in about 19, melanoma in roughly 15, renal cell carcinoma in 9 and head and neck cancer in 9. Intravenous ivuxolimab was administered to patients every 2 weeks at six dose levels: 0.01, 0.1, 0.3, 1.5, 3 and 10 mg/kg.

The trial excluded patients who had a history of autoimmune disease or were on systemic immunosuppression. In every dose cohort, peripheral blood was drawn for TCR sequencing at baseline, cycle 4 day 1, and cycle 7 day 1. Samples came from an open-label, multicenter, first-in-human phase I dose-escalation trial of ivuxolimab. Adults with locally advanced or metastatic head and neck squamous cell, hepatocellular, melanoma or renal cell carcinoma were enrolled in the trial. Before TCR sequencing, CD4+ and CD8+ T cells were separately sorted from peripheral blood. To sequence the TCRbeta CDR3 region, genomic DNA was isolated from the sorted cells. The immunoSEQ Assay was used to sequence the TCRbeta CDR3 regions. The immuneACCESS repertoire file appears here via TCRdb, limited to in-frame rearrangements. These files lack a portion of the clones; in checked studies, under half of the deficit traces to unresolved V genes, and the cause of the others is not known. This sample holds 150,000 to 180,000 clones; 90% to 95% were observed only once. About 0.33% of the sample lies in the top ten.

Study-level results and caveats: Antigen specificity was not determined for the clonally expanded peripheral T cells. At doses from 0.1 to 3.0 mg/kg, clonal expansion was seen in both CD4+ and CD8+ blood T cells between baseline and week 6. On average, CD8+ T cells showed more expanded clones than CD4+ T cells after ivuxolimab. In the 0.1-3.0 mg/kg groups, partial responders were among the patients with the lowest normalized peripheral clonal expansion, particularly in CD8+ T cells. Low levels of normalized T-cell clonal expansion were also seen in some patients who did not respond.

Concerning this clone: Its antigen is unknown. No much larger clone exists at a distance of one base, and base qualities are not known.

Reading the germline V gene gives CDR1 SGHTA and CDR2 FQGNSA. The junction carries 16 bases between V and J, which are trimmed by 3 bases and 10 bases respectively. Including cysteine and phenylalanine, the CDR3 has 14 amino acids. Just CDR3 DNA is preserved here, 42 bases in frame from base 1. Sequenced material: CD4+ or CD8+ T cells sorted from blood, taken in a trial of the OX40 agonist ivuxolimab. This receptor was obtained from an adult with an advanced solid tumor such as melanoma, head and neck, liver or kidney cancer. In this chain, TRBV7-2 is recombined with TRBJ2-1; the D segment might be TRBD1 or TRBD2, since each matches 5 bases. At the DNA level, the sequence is TGTGCCAGCAGCTTGGGCCTCCGGGACCAGGAGCAGTTCTTC. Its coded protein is CASSLGLRDQEQFF.